A single sample is the source of the 31 T cell receptor beta chains below, sequenced in a study of CD8+ T cells in alopecia areata. cDNA serving as the sequencing template came from extracted, reverse transcribed RNA. Here immunoSEQ multiplex PCR was the method, and the copy in TCRdb shows in-frame clones only, minus some. The sample gives about 30,000 clones, 62% of which show up once; more than 15% is in the top ten. The sequencing input was NKG2D-high CD8+ T cells sorted from blood. These receptors all stem from a human donor with alopecia areata.

The chain couples TRBV9 to TRBJ2-7; 7 bases agree with TRBD1. Trimming took 3 bases from V and 3 from J; bases not matched to a gene: 6. Germline-derived CDR1 and CDR2 are SGDLS and YYNGEE. The CDR3 has 14 amino acids. The CDR3 protein is CASSGQGPVYEQYF. The DNA of the CDR3 is TGTGCCAGCAGCGGACAGGGACCGGTCTACGAGCAGTACTTC.

V usage is TRBV29-1 and J usage is TRBJ2-7; a weak D match, TRBD1 (6 bases). Trimming left V 5 bases short and J 0 bases short, with 11 bases between. Germline V gene lookup returns CDR1 SQVTM and CDR2 ANQGSEA. The CDR3 totals 13 residues. CDR3 region: CSVRQASSYEQYF. CDR3 nucleotides: TGCAGCGTTAGACAGGCAAGCTCCTACGAGCAGTACTTC.

The rearrangement joins TRBV7-2 to TRBJ2-1; D unresolved. The CDR3 is 13 amino acids. CDR1 and CDR2 (germline): SGHTA, FQGNSA. The V gene lost 5 bases and the J gene lost 8 bases, with 13 bases spanning the gap. CDR3 protein: CASSLPPFDEQFF. The CDR3 DNA reads as TGTGCCAGCAGCCTACCCCCGTTTGATGAGCAGTTCTTC.

A note on this clone: Other DNA variants within this sample encode the same CDR3. DNA for the CDR3: TGTGCCAGCAGCTTGGGGCAGGGTTCCTACGAGCAGTACTTC. This encodes CASSLGQGSYEQYF. V is TRBV5-6 and J is TRBJ2-7; weak D call: TRBD1 (5 bases). The CDR3 has 14 amino acids. The germline gives CDR1 SGHDT, CDR2 YYEEEE. V was trimmed by 0 bases and J by 1 base, leaving 8 bases between them.

This rearrangement joins TRBV7-9 to TRBJ2-2; D uncertain. CDR1 is SEHNR and CDR2 is FQNEAQ in the germline V gene (reference sequence). The CDR3 totals 14 residues. V lost 6 bases, J lost 1 base, and 9 bases lay in between. CDR3 in amino acids: CASSQDENTGELFF. Here the CDR3 DNA reads TGTGCCAGCAGTCAGGACGAGAACACCGGGGAGCTGTTTTTT.

The chain recombines TRBV5-1 with TRBJ2-1; D tentatively reads TRBD1 or TRBD2 (5 bases each). Trimming stripped 5 bases from V and 7 bases from J, with 22 bases between. Germline CDR1 is SGHRS and CDR2 is YFSETQ. The CDR3 extends over 16 amino acids. Written as DNA, the CDR3 is TGCGCCAGCAGTGATGGGACGACCCCTTATCTGAATGAGCAGTTCTTC. Protein: CASSDGTTPYLNEQFF.

The chain joins TRBV11-2 to TRBJ1-4; no firm D call. This CDR3 region has 15 residues. The germline V and J ends were trimmed by 1 base and 3 bases, with 9 bases remaining between them. The germline gives CDR1 SGHAT, CDR2 FQNNGV. Written as DNA, the CDR3 is TGTGCCAGCAGCTTAGGTCGGGGATCTAATGAAAAACTGTTTTTT. Translating gives CASSLGRGSNEKLFF.

The CDR3 protein is CASSASTGHLSYEQYF. The CDR3 bases are TGTGCCAGCAGTGCCTCGACAGGTCATCTCTCCTACGAGCAGTACTTC. The rearrangement uses TRBV27 and TRBJ2-7; TRBD1 is a possible D gene (6 bases). The V and J ends lost 5 bases and 0 bases respectively, with 17 bases between them. Germline V lookup: CDR1 MNHEY, CDR2 SMNVEV (reference sequence). The CDR3 loop spans 16 amino acids.

The chain recombines TRBV29-1 with TRBJ1-3; D is uncertain. V was clipped by 4 bases and J by 9 bases, with 13 bases between them. Germline CDR1 is SQVTM and CDR2 is ANQGSEA. This CDR3 spans 12 amino acids. The CDR3 DNA reads TGCAGCGTTGTGGAAGGGTACGGCACCATATATTTT. It specifies CSVVEGYGTIYF.

The chain recombines TRBV6-1 with TRBJ2-7; no clear D. V was trimmed by 2 bases and J by 4 bases, leaving 9 bases between them. The CDR3 is 13 amino acids. Germline V gene data show CDR1 as MNHNS and CDR2 as SASEGT. The CDR3 DNA sequence: TGTGCCAGCAGTGAATGGGCCGAGTACGAGCAGTACTTC. Protein sequence: CASSEWAEYEQYF.

The chain recombines TRBV30 with TRBJ2-3, with TRBD2 as a possible D gene (5 bases). CDR3 length equals 13 residues. The germline gives CDR1 GTSNPN, CDR2 SVGIG (reference sequence). V was trimmed by 0 bases and J by 4 bases, leaving 8 bases between them. CDR3 amino acids: CAWSVEGPDTQYF. The CDR3 region has the DNA TGTGCCTGGAGTGTAGAGGGTCCAGATACGCAGTATTTT. Supplemented by reference TRBV30 and TRBJ2-3, the full variable domain reads SQTIHQWPATLVQPVGSPLSLECTVEGTSNPNLYWYRQAAGRGLQLLFYSVGIGQISSEVPQNLSASRPQDRQFILSSKKLLLSDSGFYLCAWSVEGPDTQYFGPGTRLTVL.

The genes are TRBV7-9 and TRBJ2-7; 9 bases agree with TRBD1. J lost 4 bases, V lost 3 bases, and 7 bases had no gene match. Germline lookup yields CDR1 SEHNR and CDR2 FQNEAQ (reference sequence). CDR3 length: 15 residues. The CDR3 loop is CASSFPTGGAYEQYF. CDR3 nucleotides: TGTGCCAGCAGCTTCCCAACAGGGGGCGCGTACGAGCAGTACTTC.

This chain uses TRBV30 with TRBJ1-2, with a weak D call TRBD1 (5 bases). Trimming cost V 5 bases and J 6 bases, with 16 bases left between them. Germline V CDR1 and CDR2: GTSNPN, SVGIG (reference sequence). This CDR3 has 13 residues. CDR3 sequence reads: CAWDPLGVDGYTF. CDR3 bases: TGTGCCTGGGATCCCCTGGGGGTAGATGGCTACACCTTC.

J is TRBJ1-1 and V is TRBV19; 9 positions match TRBD1. The CDR3 extends over 15 amino acids. Germline CDR1 is LNHDA and CDR2 is SQIVND (reference sequence). V was pared by 3 bases and J by 7 bases, with 9 bases of the junction left unmatched. CDR3 protein: CASSIRGQGNYEAFF. The CDR3 DNA is TGTGCCAGTAGTATCCGGGGACAGGGTAATTATGAAGCTTTCTTT.

The gene calls are TRBV29-1 and TRBJ2-5, with D maybe TRBD1 (6 bases). From germline, CDR1 is SQVTM and CDR2 ANQGSEA. V lost 1 base, J lost 0 bases, and 9 bases lay in between. This CDR3 is built from 14 residues. The CDR3 region has the DNA TGCAGCGTTGAAGGGACAGTGAACCAAGAGACCCAGTACTTC. This sequence encodes CSVEGTVNQETQYF.

The chain uses TRBV7-2 and TRBJ2-7; 7 bases align to TRBD2. CDR3 length: 14 residues. Looked up from germline, CDR1 is SGHTA and CDR2 is FQGNSA. The J segment lost 0 bases and the V segment lost 4 bases, leaving 3 bases of the junction unmatched. CDR3 amino acids: CASSWGLYSYEQYF. For the CDR3, the DNA is TGTGCCAGCAGCTGGGGACTATACTCCTACGAGCAGTACTTC.

The chain uses TRBV6-5 and TRBJ1-1; D ambiguous. The germline V gene has CDR1 MNHEY and CDR2 SVGAGI. Trimming took off 2 bases at V and 6 bases at J, with 7 bases between the two ends. The CDR3 loop spans 12 amino acids. The DNA of the CDR3 is TGTGCCAGCAGTTACCGTGGGGCTGAAGCTTTCTTT. It is translated as CASSYRGAEAFF.

The chain uses TRBV27 and TRBJ2-5; tentatively, D is TRBD1 (5 bases). CDR1 MNHEY and CDR2 SMNVEV come from the germline V gene (reference sequence). CDR3 length: 14 residues. V was trimmed by 0 bases and J by 4 bases, leaving 9 bases between them. This chain's CDR3 is CASSLSSRVETQYF. In DNA form, the CDR3 reads TGTGCCAGCAGTTTATCCTCCAGGGTAGAGACCCAGTACTTC.

The J gene is TRBJ2-3, the V gene TRBV4-1, with TRBD1 identical over 10 bases. The CDR3 is 12 amino acids. Trimming cost V 9 bases and J 14 bases; bases outside gene matches: 11. Germline V gene sequence: CDR1 MGHRA, CDR2 YSYEKL. The CDR3 DNA follows: TGCGCCAGTGGAAAAGGGACAGGGGACCCGTATTTT. It is translated as CASGKGTGDPYF.

Only one count was recorded for this clone. The J gene is TRBJ2-3, the V gene TRBV12-5, with D possibly TRBD1 on 6 matching bases. The CDR3 spans 14 residues. CDR1 LGHNT and CDR2 FRNRAP come from the germline V gene. V was cut by 0 bases and J by 4 bases, with 8 bases left in between. The CDR3 coding sequence is TGTGCTAGTGGTTTGGTTAGGGGGTCAGATACGCAGTATTTT. This encodes CASGLVRGSDTQYF.

This chain joins TRBV7-8 and TRBJ2-1; D is possibly TRBD2 (5 bases). The ends were cut back, 3 bases at V and 5 bases at J, with 23 bases in the middle. The length of the CDR3 is 18 residues. The germline V gene encodes CDR1 SGHVS and CDR2 FQNEAQ. This CDR3 reads CASSFPPTSSDFHNEQFF. CDR3 DNA: TGTGCCAGCAGCTTCCCCCCCACCTCCTCGGACTTTCACAATGAGCAGTTCTTC.

The chain carries TRBV28 and TRBJ1-5; tentatively, D is TRBD1 (6 bases). The CDR3 covers 15 residues. CDR1 is MDHEN, CDR2 SYDVKM, per germline. V dropped 7 bases and J dropped 0 bases, with 13 bases sitting between them. The CDR3 DNA follows: TGTGCCAGCACCCCGGGGGCCAATAGCAATCAGCCCCAGCATTTT. Its protein product is CASTPGANSNQPQHF. Full variable domain (outside the CDR3, taken from reference TRBV28 and TRBJ1-5): DVKVTQSSRYLVKRTGEKVFLECVQDMDHENMFWYRQDPGLGLRLIYFSYDVKMKEKGDIPEGYSVSREKKERFSLILESASTNQTSMYLCASTPGANSNQPQHFGDGTRLSIL.

This clone was counted between two and nine times. The V and J genes are TRBV6-1 and TRBJ2-1; possibly TRBD2 for D (5 bases). Germline CDR1 reads MNHNS; CDR2 reads SASEGT. V lost 2 bases and J lost 1, with 6 bases in between. This CDR3 spans 14 amino acids. The CDR3 DNA sequence: TGTGCCAGCAGTGAAACGGGGTCCTACAATGAGCAGTTCTTC. Translating it yields CASSETGSYNEQFF.

This chain connects TRBV6-6 to TRBJ2-2, with D tentatively TRBD1 (6 bases). From germline, CDR1 is MNHNY and CDR2 SVGAGI (reference sequence). The CDR3 loop spans 15 amino acids. V lost 6 bases to trimming and J lost 3 bases, with 14 bases between them. The CDR3 DNA reads as TGTGCCAGCAGCGAAGAGGACAGAGACACCGGGGAGCTGTTTTTT. Its protein is CASSEEDRDTGELFF.

The chain couples TRBV4-3 to TRBJ2-7; D call uncertain. V was pared by 1 base and J by 0 bases, with 10 bases between. Germline V lookup: CDR1 LGHNA, CDR2 YSLEER. CDR3 length: 15 residues. Here the CDR3 reads CASSQGQSSSYEQYF. CDR3 bases: TGCGCCAGCAGCCAAGGACAATCAAGCTCCTACGAGCAGTACTTC.

This chain links TRBV11-2 with TRBJ2-2; D ambiguous. The length of the CDR3 is 17 residues. The germline CDR1 and CDR2 sequences are SGHAT and FQNNGV. Trimming stripped 0 bases from V and 7 bases from J, with 18 bases between. CDR3 sequence: CASSLDLGAGQSGELFF. The CDR3 coding sequence is TGTGCCAGCAGCTTAGATCTGGGTGCAGGCCAGAGCGGGGAGCTGTTTTTT. The variable domain in full, with the rest retrieved from reference TRBV11-2 and TRBJ2-2, is EAGVAQSPRYKIIEKRQSVAFWCNPISGHATLYWYQQILGQGPKLLIQFQNNGVVDDSQLPKDRFSAERLKGVDSTLKIQPAKLEDSAVYLCASSLDLGAGQSGELFFGEGSRLTVL.

The rearrangement links TRBV4-1 to TRBJ2-7; no definite D call. The CDR3 is 12 amino acids. With 4 bases removed from V and 4 bases from J, the gap between germline ends came to 8 bases. Per the germline V gene, CDR1 is MGHRA and CDR2 is YSYEKL. The CDR3 DNA is TGCGCCAGCAGCCTGGATATGTACGAGCAGTACTTC. This translates into CASSLDMYEQYF.

Comment on this clone: Other DNA sequences of this sample code for an identical CDR3. The rearrangement uses TRBV29-1 and TRBJ2-1; no firm D call. The CDR3 length is 11 residues. V lost 4 bases to trimming and J lost 7 bases, with 8 bases between them. CDR1 is SQVTM, CDR2 ANQGSEA, per germline. CDR3 nucleotide sequence: TGCAGCGTTGGAGCCGGGAATGAGCAGTTCTTC. Translation gives CSVGAGNEQFF.

The CDR3 region is CATQGGSNEQFF. CDR3 in DNA: TGTGCCACCCAGGGGGGTTCCAATGAGCAGTTCTTC. J is TRBJ2-1 and V is TRBV19; D is possibly TRBD1 (7 bases). Deletions cut 10 bases from V and 6 bases from J, with 13 bases between. The CDR3 extends over 12 amino acids. Germline values: CDR1 LNHDA, CDR2 SQIVND (reference sequence). The full variable domain, in which reference TRBV19 and TRBJ2-1 provide the parts outside the CDR3, is DGGITQSPKYLFRKEGQNVTLSCEQNLNHDAMYWYRQDPGQGLRLIYYSQIVNDFQKGDIAEGYSVSREKKESFPLTVTSAQKNPTAFYLCATQGGSNEQFFGPGTRLTVL.

This chain connects TRBV27 to TRBJ1-2, with D perhaps TRBD1 (5 bases). This CDR3 has 14 amino acids. Germline assignment: CDR1 MNHEY and CDR2 SMNVEV (reference sequence). V gave up 3 bases and J gave up 4 bases, with 12 bases separating them. DNA for the CDR3: TGTGCCAGCAGTTTGACAGCAGCTACCTATGGCTACACCTTC. This translates into CASSLTAATYGYTF.

This clone was seen a few times. The chain uses TRBV4-1 and TRBJ1-2; the D is unclear. Germline CDR1 MGHRA, CDR2 YSYEKL. This CDR3 contains 15 residues. The ends were cut back, 1 base at V and 4 bases at J, with 13 bases in the middle. CDR3: CASSQVSDSPYGYTF. The CDR3 DNA follows: TGCGCCAGCAGCCAAGTTTCTGATTCTCCCTATGGCTACACCTTC.